Here is one T cell receptor (beta chain) with its context. The antigen this receptor binds is unknown. The input lacks base qualities; no much larger clone sits a single base away. TCRbeta CDR3 regions were sequenced with the immunoSEQ Assay. After extraction, genomic DNA underwent amplification by bias-controlled multiplex PCR, followed by high-throughput sequencing. For the original study's pipeline: To quantify the absolute abundance of every unique TCRbeta CDR3 region, sequences were collapsed and filtered. T cell fraction was estimated by normalizing TCRbeta template counts to usable DNA, which was measured by amplifying reference genes present in all nucleated cells. Repertoire TCRs were annotated as SARS-CoV-2-specific by exact matching of V gene, CDR3 amino acid sequence and J gene to a known reactive TCR set. The reference SARS-CoV-2 TCR set was derived from MIRA and filtered for enrichment in COVID-19-positive ImmuneCODE repertoires, a step that removed public or cross-reactive TCRs. Using the MIRA antigens, annotated TCRs were further analysed by specific ORF or by position within an ORF. Breadth was defined as annotated unique rearrangements over total unique productive rearrangements; depth was the summed frequency of those rearrangements. Two-sided Wilcoxon rank-sum tests were used to compare TCR breadth between groups. This immuneACCESS table, as held by TCRdb, lists in-frame sequences with V and J called but not all clones. Of the missing ones, under half trace to an unresolved V gene in checked studies; the others have no known cause. V and J calls and clone size are those listed in that table; D and trimming were worked out from the DNA. Counted in this sample were hundreds of thousands of clones; about 87% of them appeared once. The ten largest clones represent 6.4% of the sample.

The record originates from a study of Ad26.COV2.S vaccination and SARS-CoV-2 variants (TCRdb year 2021). Background on the whole study: Vaccine-arm donors were drawn from COV1001, a multicentre, randomized, double-blind, placebo-controlled phase I-IIa trial of Ad26.COV2.S in healthy adults. Dosing of Ad26.COV2.S was intramuscular, at either 5x10^10 or 1x10^11 viral particles, delivered as one shot or as two shots spaced 56 days apart. TCRbeta repertoire sequencing served as the tool for gauging how specific and how broad the SARS-CoV-2-reactive T cell receptors were following Ad26.COV2.S vaccination. A total of 32 samples were included in the TCR-sequenced set, comprising some 20 Ad26.COV2.S vaccine recipients, 5 placebo recipients and 8 SARS-CoV-2 convalescent individuals. Trial participants were randomized into five groups of five: low-dose or high-dose Ad26.COV2.S given once or twice, or placebo on both occasions. Investigators did not know the trial group allocation while performing experiments and assessing outcomes. The paper as a whole reports these results and caveats: After vaccination, substantial breadth of spike-specific CD8+ and CD4+ T cell responses was reported. According to the authors, total T cell responses may have been underestimated by the TCR breadth and depth analyses. The study was not powered for comparison of responses between vaccine doses or regimens. Comparable non-spike TCR breadth was observed between vaccine and placebo recipients, consistent with only spike being contained in the vaccine. Spike-specific TCR breadth was higher in Ad26.COV2.S recipients than in placebo recipients (P = 0.0014).

This sample's treatment or condition label indicates: some 19 received Ad26.COV2.S at low or high dose, single or two shots; about 5 received placebo; per-sample allocation not given. Repertoires of vaccine and placebo recipients were sequenced from samples collected on day 63 after the first injection. In Cohort 1b, fewer than 30 adults aged 18-55 years were enrolled at a single site in Boston, USA, between 29 July and 7 August 2020. As a vaccine, Ad26.COV2.S was a replication-incompetent adenovirus type 26 vector that expressed a prefusion-stabilized SARS-CoV-2 spike protein derived from the original Wuhan strain. This receptor was obtained from a person between 18 and 65 years old who received the Ad26.COV2.S COVID-19 vaccine or a placebo. This specimen was peripheral blood, taken in a trial of Ad26.COV2.S vaccine versus placebo.

The CDR3 loop reads CASSLRVSTEAFF. The nucleotide sequence reads TGTGCCAGCAGCCTCAGGGTTTCCACTGAAGCTTTCTTT. The chain is encoded by TRBV12-3 or TRBV12-4 joined to TRBJ1-1, with TRBD1 as a weak D call on 5 bases. V lost 6 bases and J lost 4 bases; the stretch between them is 12 bases long. Spanning cysteine to phenylalanine, the CDR3 consists of 13 amino acids. The only DNA kept is the CDR3, 39 bases in frame from the first base.